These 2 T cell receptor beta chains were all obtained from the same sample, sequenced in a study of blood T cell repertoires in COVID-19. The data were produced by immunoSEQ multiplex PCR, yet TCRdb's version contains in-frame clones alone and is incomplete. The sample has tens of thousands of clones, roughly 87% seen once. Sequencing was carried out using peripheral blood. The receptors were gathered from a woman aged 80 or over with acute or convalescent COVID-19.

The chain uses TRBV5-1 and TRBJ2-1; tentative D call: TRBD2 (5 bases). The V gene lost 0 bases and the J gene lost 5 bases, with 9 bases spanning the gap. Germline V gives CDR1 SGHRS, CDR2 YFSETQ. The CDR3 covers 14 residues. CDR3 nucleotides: TGCGCCAGCAGCTTGGGGGCAGCGGACAATGAGCAGTTCTTC. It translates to CASSLGAADNEQFF.

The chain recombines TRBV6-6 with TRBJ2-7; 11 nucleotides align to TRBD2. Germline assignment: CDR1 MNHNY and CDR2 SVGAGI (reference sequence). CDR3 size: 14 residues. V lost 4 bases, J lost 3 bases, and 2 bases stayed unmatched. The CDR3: CASSSLAGGYEQYF. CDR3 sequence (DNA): TGTGCCAGCAGTTCCCTAGCGGGAGGCTACGAGCAGTACTTC.